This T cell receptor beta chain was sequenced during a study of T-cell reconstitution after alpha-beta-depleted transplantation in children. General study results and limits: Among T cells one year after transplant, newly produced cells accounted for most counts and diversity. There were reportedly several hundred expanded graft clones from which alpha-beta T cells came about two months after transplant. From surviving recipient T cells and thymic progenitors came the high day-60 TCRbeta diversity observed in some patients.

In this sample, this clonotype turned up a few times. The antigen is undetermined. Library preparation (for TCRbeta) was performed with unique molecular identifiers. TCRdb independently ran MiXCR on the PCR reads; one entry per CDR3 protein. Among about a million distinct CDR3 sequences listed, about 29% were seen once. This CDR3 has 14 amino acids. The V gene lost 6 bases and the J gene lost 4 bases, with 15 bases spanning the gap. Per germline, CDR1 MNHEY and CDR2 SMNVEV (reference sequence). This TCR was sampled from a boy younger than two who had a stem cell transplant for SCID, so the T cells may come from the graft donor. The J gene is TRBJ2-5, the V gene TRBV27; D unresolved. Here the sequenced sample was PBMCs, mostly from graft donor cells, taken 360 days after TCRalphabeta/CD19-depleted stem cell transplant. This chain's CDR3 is CASRPLTPGETQYF. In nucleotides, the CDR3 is TGTGCCAGCAGACCGTTGACACCGGGAGAGACCCAGTACTTC.